Following are 17 T cell receptor beta chains from one sample sequenced in a study of cytomegalovirus exposure and HLA in healthy donors. PCR employed 60 Vbeta and 13 Jbeta primers. This table comes from immunoSEQ multiplex PCR, and its TCRdb copy is limited to in-frame clones, with some not included. The profile covers around 220,000 clones, with nearly 80% appearing a single time and around 1.8% taken by the ten largest. The source material was PBMCs. These receptors all come from a man younger than 35 in good health and CMV-seronegative.

The chain is built from TRBV19 and TRBJ1-5, with 9 positions matching TRBD1. Losses at the gene ends were 7 bases for V and 4 bases for J; bases not matched to a gene: 5. The CDR3 totals 14 residues. The germline V gene has CDR1 LNHDA and CDR2 SQIVND (reference sequence). The DNA for the CDR3 is TGTGCCAGTACGACAGGGGGTGAGAATCAGCCCCAGCATTTT. Translated: CASTTGGENQPQHF.

The chain is built from TRBV11-2 and TRBJ2-2, with unresolved D. The V gene's germline CDR1 is SGHAT and CDR2 FQNNGV. Trimming removed 8 bases at V and 6 bases at J, with 7 bases between. CDR3 length: 11 residues. The CDR3 reads CASVHSGELFF. The CDR3 DNA reads TGTGCCAGCGTACATTCCGGGGAGCTGTTTTTT.

The chain couples TRBV4-2 to TRBJ2-7; D perhaps matches TRBD1 (6 bases). Germline CDR1 is LGHNA and CDR2 is YNFKEQ. This CDR3 is 17 amino acids long. Trimming cost V 3 bases and J 2 bases, with 20 bases left between them. DNA for the CDR3: TGTGCCAGCAGCCATGACGATTGGCAGGGACATACCTACGAGCAGTACTTC. Translated, it gives CASSHDDWQGHTYEQYF.

This clone showed up just once. The chain recombines TRBV30 with TRBJ2-5; 12 nucleotides line up with TRBD2. The V and J ends lost 0 bases and 5 bases, in that order; junction bases with no gene match: 4. The germline V gene has CDR1 GTSNPN and CDR2 SVGIG (reference sequence). The CDR3 contains 15 residues. For the CDR3, the DNA is TGTGCCTGGAGTGTGAGTCTAGCGGGGGGGGAGACCCAGTACTTC. Translation: CAWSVSLAGGETQYF. The full variable domain, rest sourced from reference TRBV30 and TRBJ2-5, is SQTIHQWPATLVQPVGSPLSLECTVEGTSNPNLYWYRQAAGRGLQLLFYSVGIGQISSEVPQNLSASRPQDRQFILSSKKLLLSDSGFYLCAWSVSLAGGETQYFGPGTRLLVL.

The chain carries TRBV4-2 and TRBJ1-2, with a possible D match to TRBD1 (5 bases). The germline gives CDR1 LGHNA, CDR2 YNFKEQ. The germline V and J ends were trimmed by 0 bases and 3 bases, with 14 bases remaining between them. The CDR3 length is 16 residues. CDR3 in amino acids: CASSQDNAGKDYGYTF. CDR3 in DNA: TGTGCCAGCAGCCAAGATAATGCAGGGAAAGACTATGGCTACACCTTC.

The chain links TRBV5-1 to TRBJ1-1; 7 bases line up with TRBD1. The CDR3 spans 15 residues. The J segment lost 6 bases and the V segment lost 4 bases, leaving 12 bases of the junction unmatched. Germline lookup yields CDR1 SGHRS and CDR2 YFSETQ. CDR3 sequence reads: CASSPETGSRAEAFF. CDR3 coding DNA: TGCGCCAGCAGCCCTGAGACAGGGAGTAGGGCTGAAGCTTTCTTT.

With regard to this clone: The identical CDR3 is also encoded by other nucleotide sequences in the sample. This rearrangement joins TRBV6-5 to TRBJ1-1; TRBD1 matches 7 bases. Germline V gene sequence: CDR1 MNHEY, CDR2 SVGAGI. V dropped 6 bases and J dropped 1; count of bases not matched to a gene: 2. This CDR3 contains 13 residues. CDR3 region: CASRRQGNTEAFF. In DNA, the CDR3 is TGTGCCAGCAGGCGACAGGGGAACACTGAAGCTTTCTTT.

The rearrangement uses TRBV6-5 and TRBJ2-7, with 8 bases aligning to TRBD2. The CDR3 has 16 residues. CDR1 MNHEY and CDR2 SVGAGI come from the germline V gene. J was trimmed by 3 bases and V by 0 bases; bases with no gene match: 7. The CDR3 sequence is CASSYSGRGDDYEQYF. CDR3 coding DNA: TGTGCCAGCAGTTACTCCGGGCGGGGGGATGACTACGAGCAGTACTTC.

This chain uses TRBV6-5 with TRBJ2-5; no firm D call. Germline V lookup: CDR1 MNHEY, CDR2 SVGAGI. This CDR3 contains 13 residues. The V and J ends lost 6 bases and 5 bases respectively, with 13 bases between them. Written as DNA, the CDR3 is TGTGCCAGCAGCCCCGGAAACGGGGAGACCCAGTACTTC. It codes for CASSPGNGETQYF.

The chain combines TRBV6-5 with TRBJ2-3; 11 bases match TRBD2. Trimming took 6 bases from V and 4 from J; bases not matched to a gene: 3. Germline-derived CDR1 and CDR2 are MNHEY and SVGAGI. The CDR3 has 14 amino acids. The CDR3 protein is CASSRLAGSDTQYF. CDR3 bases: TGTGCCAGCAGCAGACTAGCGGGGTCAGATACGCAGTATTTT.

The chain combines TRBV15 with TRBJ2-5, with D maybe TRBD2 (6 bases). V lost 3 bases to trimming and J lost 3 bases, with 17 bases between them. The CDR3 consists of 16 residues. The V gene's germline CDR1 is LNHNV and CDR2 YYDKDF (reference sequence). The CDR3 DNA sequence: TGTGCCACCAGCAGGTCGACCGGGAGTGGTGAAGAGACCCAGTACTTC. Amino acid sequence: CATSRSTGSGEETQYF.

CDR3 nucleotide sequence: TGTGCCAGCAGCCAACGAAGCGAGACCCAGTACTTC. This codes for CASSQRSETQYF. The chain couples TRBV6-1 to TRBJ2-5; D is ambiguous. V was cut by 6 bases and J by 5 bases, with 10 bases left in between. Germline CDR1 and CDR2: MNHNS and SASEGT. The CDR3 consists of 12 residues.

The chain is built from TRBV9 and TRBJ2-3, with 12 bases aligning to TRBD2. Germline V lookup: CDR1 SGDLS, CDR2 YYNGEE. The CDR3 contains 16 residues. V shed 3 bases and J 0 bases; nucleotides not matched to a gene: 2. The CDR3 sequence is CASSEGLAGSTDTQYF. The CDR3 nucleotides read TGTGCCAGCAGCGAAGGACTAGCGGGGAGCACAGATACGCAGTATTTT.

J is TRBJ2-3 and V is TRBV10-3; TRBD1 matches 9 bases. The CDR3 extends over 13 amino acids. With 9 bases clipped from V and 2 bases from J, the junction kept 3 bases outside the gene matches. CDR1 is ENHRY, CDR2 SYGVKD, per germline. CDR3 nucleotides: TGTGCCATTCGGGACAGGGTCACAGATACGCAGTATTTT. It translates to CAIRDRVTDTQYF.

The chain combines TRBV4-1 with TRBJ2-1; 9 nucleotides line up with TRBD2. This CDR3 has 17 residues. CDR1 is MGHRA, CDR2 YSYEKL, per germline. Trimming took 1 base from V and 6 from J; bases not matched to a gene: 10. DNA for the CDR3: TGCGCCAGCAGCCAAGTCGACATGGGACTAGCCGGCAATGAGCAGTTCTTC. Translated: CASSQVDMGLAGNEQFF.

The chain carries TRBV13 and TRBJ2-3, with 7 bases that match TRBD1. CDR1 is PRHDT, CDR2 FYEKMQ, per germline (reference sequence). Unmatched junction bases numbered 19, after V lost 5 bases and J lost 5 bases. The CDR3 extends over 18 amino acids. This CDR3 is CASSLSRGTAYGRDTQYF. CDR3 DNA: TGTGCCAGCAGCCTCTCTCGTGGGACAGCCTACGGCAGAGATACGCAGTATTTT.

V is TRBV25-1 and J is TRBJ1-5; perhaps TRBD1 as D (5 bases). This CDR3 has 15 residues. V gave up 3 bases and J gave up 11 bases, with 20 bases separating them. Per the germline V gene, CDR1 is MGHDK and CDR2 is SYGVNS. CDR3 sequence (DNA): TGTGCCAGCAGTGATAGTGGTCACCCTTCAGGGACCCAGCATTTT. Translated: CASSDSGHPSGTQHF.